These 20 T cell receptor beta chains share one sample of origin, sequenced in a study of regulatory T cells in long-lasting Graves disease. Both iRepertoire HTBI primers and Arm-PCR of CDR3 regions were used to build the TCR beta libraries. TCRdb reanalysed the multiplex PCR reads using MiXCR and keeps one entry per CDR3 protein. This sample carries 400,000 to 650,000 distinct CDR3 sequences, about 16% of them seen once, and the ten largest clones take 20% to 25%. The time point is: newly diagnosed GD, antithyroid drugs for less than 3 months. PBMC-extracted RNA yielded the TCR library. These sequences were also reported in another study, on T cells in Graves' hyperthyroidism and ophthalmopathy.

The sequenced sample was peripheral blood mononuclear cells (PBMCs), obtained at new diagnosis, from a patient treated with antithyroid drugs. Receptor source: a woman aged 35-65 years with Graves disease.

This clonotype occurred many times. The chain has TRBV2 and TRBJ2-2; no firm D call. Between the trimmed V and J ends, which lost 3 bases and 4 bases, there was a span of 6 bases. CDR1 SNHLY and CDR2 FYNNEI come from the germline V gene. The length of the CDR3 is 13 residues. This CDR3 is CASSEGSTGELFF. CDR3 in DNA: TGTGCCAGCAGTGAGGGGTCCACCGGGGAGCTGTTTTTT.

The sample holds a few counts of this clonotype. The CDR3 reads CASRPESLKSGANVLTF. The CDR3 coding sequence is TGTGCCAGCAGACCTGAAAGCCTAAAATCCGGGGCCAACGTCCTGACTTTC. This chain connects TRBV6-1 to TRBJ2-6, with D uncertain. The CDR3 runs 17 residues. Germline-derived CDR1 and CDR2 are MNHNS and SASEGT. V lost 6 bases, J lost 4 bases, and 19 bases lay in between.

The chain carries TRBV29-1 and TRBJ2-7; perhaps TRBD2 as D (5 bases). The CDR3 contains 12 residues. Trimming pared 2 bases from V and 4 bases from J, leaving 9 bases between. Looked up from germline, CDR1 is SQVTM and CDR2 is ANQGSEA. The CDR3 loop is CSVEFGGYEQYF. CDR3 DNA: TGCAGCGTTGAATTTGGCGGGTACGAGCAGTACTTC.

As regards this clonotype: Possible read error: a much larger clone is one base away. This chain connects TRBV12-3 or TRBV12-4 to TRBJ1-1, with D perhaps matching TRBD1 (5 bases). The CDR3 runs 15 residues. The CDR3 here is CASSLVQVLNAEAFF. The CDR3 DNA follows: TGTGCCAGCAGTTTAGTACAGGTACTGAACGCTGAAGCTTTCTTT.

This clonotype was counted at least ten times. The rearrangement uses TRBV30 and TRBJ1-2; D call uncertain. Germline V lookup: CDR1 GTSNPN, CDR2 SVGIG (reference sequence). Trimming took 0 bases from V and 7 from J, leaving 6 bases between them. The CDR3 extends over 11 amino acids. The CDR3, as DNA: TGTGCCTGGAGTGTGGCTGTTGGCTACACCTTC. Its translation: CAWSVAVGYTF.

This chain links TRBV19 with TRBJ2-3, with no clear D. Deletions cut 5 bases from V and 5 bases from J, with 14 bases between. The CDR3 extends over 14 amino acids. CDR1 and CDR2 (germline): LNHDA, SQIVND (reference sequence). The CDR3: CASSQVGLGDTQYF. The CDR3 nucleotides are TGTGCCAGTAGTCAGGTTGGTTTAGGAGATACGCAGTATTTT.

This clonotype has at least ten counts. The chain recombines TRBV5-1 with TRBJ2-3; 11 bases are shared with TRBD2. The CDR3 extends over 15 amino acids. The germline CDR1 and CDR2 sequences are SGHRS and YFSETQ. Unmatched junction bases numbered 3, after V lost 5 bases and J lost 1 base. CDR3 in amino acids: CASRQLAGGTDTQYF. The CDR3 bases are TGCGCCAGCAGACAACTAGCGGGGGGCACAGATACGCAGTATTTT.

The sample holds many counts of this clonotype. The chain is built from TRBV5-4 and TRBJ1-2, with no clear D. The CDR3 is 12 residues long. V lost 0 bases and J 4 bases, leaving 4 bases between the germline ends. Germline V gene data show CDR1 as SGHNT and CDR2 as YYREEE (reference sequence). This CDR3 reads CASSLDVYGYTF. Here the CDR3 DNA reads TGTGCCAGCAGCTTGGACGTCTATGGCTACACCTTC.

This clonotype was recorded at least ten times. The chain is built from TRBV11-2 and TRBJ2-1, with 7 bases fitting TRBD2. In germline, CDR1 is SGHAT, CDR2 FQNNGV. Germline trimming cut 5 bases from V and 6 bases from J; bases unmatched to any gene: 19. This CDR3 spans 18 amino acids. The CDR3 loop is CASSTLVSLRGGINEQFF. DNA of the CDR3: TGTGCCAGCAGCACCCTTGTGTCACTGCGCGGGGGTATCAATGAGCAGTTCTTC.

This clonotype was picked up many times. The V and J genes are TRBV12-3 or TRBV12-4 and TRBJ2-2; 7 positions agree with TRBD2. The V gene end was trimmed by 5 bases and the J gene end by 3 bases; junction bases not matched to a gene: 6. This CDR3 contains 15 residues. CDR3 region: CASSTLAEDTGELFF. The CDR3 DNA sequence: TGTGCCAGCAGTACCCTAGCGGAAGACACCGGGGAGCTGTTTTTT.

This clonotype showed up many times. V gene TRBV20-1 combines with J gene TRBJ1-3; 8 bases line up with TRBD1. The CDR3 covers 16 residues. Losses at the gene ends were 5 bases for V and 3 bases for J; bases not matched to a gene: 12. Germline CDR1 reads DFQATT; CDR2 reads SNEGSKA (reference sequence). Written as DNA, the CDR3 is TGCAGTGCTTCCCCCTCTGGGACAGGTAGTGGAAACACCATATATTTT. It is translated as CSASPSGTGSGNTIYF.

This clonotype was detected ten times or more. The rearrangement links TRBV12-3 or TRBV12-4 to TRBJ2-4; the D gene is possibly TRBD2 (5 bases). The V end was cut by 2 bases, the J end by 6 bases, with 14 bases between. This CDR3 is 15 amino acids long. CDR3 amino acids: CASSLNRRMGNIQYF. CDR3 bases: TGTGCCAGCAGTTTAAATCGGAGGATGGGAAACATTCAGTACTTC.

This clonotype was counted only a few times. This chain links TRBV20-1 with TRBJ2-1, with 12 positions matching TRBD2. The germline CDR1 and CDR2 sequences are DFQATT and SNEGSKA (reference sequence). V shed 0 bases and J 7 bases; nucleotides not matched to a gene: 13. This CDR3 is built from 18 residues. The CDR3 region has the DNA TGCAGTGCTAGAGATAGGGAGGCTAGCGGGGGGGCCAATAATGAGCAGTTCTTC. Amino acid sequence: CSARDREASGGANNEQFF.

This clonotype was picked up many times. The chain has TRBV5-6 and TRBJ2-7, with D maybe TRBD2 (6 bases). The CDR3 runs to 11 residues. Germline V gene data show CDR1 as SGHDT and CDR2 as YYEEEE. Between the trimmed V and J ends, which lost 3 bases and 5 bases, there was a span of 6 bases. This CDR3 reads CASSWEDEQYF. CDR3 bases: TGTGCCAGCAGCTGGGAGGACGAGCAGTACTTC.

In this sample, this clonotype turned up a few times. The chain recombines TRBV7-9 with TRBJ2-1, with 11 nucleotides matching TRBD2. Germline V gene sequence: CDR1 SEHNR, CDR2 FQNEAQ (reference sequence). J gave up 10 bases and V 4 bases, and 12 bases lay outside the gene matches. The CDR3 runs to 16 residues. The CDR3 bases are TGTGCCAGCAGCTCCCCCGGTAGCGGGGGGGCCCGGGAGCAGTTCTTC. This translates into CASSSPGSGGAREQFF.

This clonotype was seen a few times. For the CDR3, the DNA is TGTGCCAGCAGCCCACCGGACCGGGGCGAGCAGTACTTC. This translates into CASSPPDRGEQYF. The chain joins TRBV11-2 to TRBJ2-7, with D perhaps matching TRBD2 (5 bases). V gave up 5 bases and J gave up 6 bases, with 14 bases separating them. The CDR3 has 13 amino acids. Germline CDR1 and CDR2: SGHAT and FQNNGV.

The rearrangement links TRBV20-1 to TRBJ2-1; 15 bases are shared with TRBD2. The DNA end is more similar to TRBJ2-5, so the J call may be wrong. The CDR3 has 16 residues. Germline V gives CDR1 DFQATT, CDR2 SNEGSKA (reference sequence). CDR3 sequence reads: CSAPGLAGGPGETQYF. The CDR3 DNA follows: TGCAGTGCTCCAGGACTAGCGGGGGGGCCGGGTGAGACCCAGTACTTC.

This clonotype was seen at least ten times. The chain's CDR3 is CASNPVGGEAFF. Written as DNA, the CDR3 is TGTGCCAGCAACCCAGTAGGGGGGGAAGCTTTCTTT. The genes are TRBV7-9 and TRBJ1-1; possibly TRBD1 for D (6 bases). CDR1 and CDR2 from the germline V gene are SEHNR and FQNEAQ (reference sequence). The CDR3 has 12 amino acids. Trimming removed 7 bases at V and 8 bases at J, with 14 bases between.

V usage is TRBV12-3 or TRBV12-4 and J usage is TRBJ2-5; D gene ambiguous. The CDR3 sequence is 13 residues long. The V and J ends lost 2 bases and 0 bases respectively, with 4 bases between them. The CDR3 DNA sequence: TGTGCCAGCAGTTTAACTAACCAAGAGACCCAGTACTTC. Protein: CASSLTNQETQYF.

CDR3: CASSQEIADTEAFF. As DNA, the CDR3 is TGTGCCAGCAGCCAAGAGATAGCGGACACTGAAGCTTTCTTT. The J gene is TRBJ1-1, the V gene TRBV4-2; D is uncertain. Trimming removed 0 bases at V and 3 bases at J, with 8 bases between. CDR3 size: 14 residues. Germline CDR1 and CDR2: LGHNA and YNFKEQ.